The present T cell receptor (beta chain) was sequenced within a study of blood T cell repertoires in COVID-19. About the research overall: The United States, Italy and Spain provided the acute and convalescent COVID-19 samples. PBMCs, B-cell-depleted T cells, or T cells were the source of the cDNA or gDNA that made up the material.

Germline assignment: CDR1 KGHDR and CDR2 SFDVKD. CDR3 size: 16 residues. The germline V and J ends were trimmed by 2 bases and 6 bases, with 16 bases remaining between them. Some clones are missing from TCRdb's copy, which holds only in-frame ones; the method was immunoSEQ multiplex PCR. The sample includes around 100,000 clones, approximately 80% seen only once; the top ten take about 24%. The sequence was collected from a human donor in a cohort sampled during active COVID-19. The specimen sequenced was peripheral blood. This chain links TRBV24-1 with TRBJ1-5; D gene ambiguous. CDR3: CATSDSSGGPGQPQHF. CDR3 DNA: TGTGCCACCAGTGATTCATCGGGAGGTCCGGGTCAGCCCCAGCATTTT.